The TCR beta chain described here comes from a study of CD8+ T cells in alopecia areata. Reverse transcription of extracted RNA yielded cDNA, which provided the sequencing template. Only in-frame clones appear in the TCRdb table, and some are missing; sequencing was by immunoSEQ multiplex PCR. The data contain more than 95,000 clones, roughly 66% of them seen just once; the ten biggest clones take up around 2.7%. The CDR3 runs 13 residues. Trimming left V 7 bases short and J 3 bases short, with 15 bases between. Germline values: CDR1 SQVTM, CDR2 ANQGSEA. This clone was counted a few times. Sequences were obtained from CD4+ T cells sorted from blood. The sequence was collected from a human donor in good health. The chain links TRBV29-1 to TRBJ1-1; D is unresolved. CDR3 in amino acids: CSGAPQVDTEAFF. The CDR3 DNA reads TGCAGCGGAGCGCCCCAAGTAGACACTGAAGCTTTCTTT. Full variable domain (missing parts from reference TRBV29-1 and TRBJ1-1): SAVISQKPSRDICQRGTSLTIQCQVDSQVTMMFWYRQQPGQSLTLIATANQGSEATYESGFVIDKFPISRPNLTFSTLTVSNMSPEDSSIYLCSGAPQVDTEAFFGQGTRLTVV.